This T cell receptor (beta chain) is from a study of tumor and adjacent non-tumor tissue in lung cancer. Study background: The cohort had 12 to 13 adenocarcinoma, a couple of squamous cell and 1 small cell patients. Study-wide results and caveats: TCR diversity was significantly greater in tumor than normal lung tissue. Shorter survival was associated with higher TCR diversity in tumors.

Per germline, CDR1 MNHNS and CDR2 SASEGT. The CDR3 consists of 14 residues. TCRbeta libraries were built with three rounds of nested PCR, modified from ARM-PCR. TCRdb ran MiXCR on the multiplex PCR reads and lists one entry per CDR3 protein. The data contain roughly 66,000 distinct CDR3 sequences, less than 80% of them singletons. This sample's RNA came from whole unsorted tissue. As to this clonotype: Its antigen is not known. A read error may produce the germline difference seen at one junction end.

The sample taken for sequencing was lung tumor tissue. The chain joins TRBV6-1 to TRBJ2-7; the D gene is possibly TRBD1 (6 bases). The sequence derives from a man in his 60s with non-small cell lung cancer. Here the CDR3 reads CASSTGTWGYERYF. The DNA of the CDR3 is TGTGCCAGCAGTACCGGGACATGGGGCTACGAGCGGTACTTC.